This TCR beta chain was captured in a study of T cells in Graves' hyperthyroidism and ophthalmopathy. RNA transcripts yielded amplified TCR beta CDR3 regions. The HTBI primer set was used in a first-round RT-PCR of the TCR CDR3. TCRdb processed the multiplex PCR reads anew with MiXCR; each CDR3 protein has one entry. The top ten hold 26% of the sample, which has some 510,000 distinct CDR3 sequences, about 20% seen once. This clonotype was observed at least ten times. Trimming stripped 6 bases from V and 0 bases from J, with 12 bases between. Per the germline V gene, CDR1 is MGHDK and CDR2 is SYGVNS. There are 16 residues in the CDR3.

This receptor was taken from a young man with Graves' hyperthyroidism. The sequencing sample was made of blood. This sequence joins TRBV25-1 and TRBJ2-6; either TRBD1 or TRBD2 may fit D (5 bases each). The CDR3 DNA reads as TGTGCCAGCAGCATAATTGGGGGCTCTGGGGCCAACGTCCTGACTTTC. Amino acids: CASSIIGGSGANVLTF.